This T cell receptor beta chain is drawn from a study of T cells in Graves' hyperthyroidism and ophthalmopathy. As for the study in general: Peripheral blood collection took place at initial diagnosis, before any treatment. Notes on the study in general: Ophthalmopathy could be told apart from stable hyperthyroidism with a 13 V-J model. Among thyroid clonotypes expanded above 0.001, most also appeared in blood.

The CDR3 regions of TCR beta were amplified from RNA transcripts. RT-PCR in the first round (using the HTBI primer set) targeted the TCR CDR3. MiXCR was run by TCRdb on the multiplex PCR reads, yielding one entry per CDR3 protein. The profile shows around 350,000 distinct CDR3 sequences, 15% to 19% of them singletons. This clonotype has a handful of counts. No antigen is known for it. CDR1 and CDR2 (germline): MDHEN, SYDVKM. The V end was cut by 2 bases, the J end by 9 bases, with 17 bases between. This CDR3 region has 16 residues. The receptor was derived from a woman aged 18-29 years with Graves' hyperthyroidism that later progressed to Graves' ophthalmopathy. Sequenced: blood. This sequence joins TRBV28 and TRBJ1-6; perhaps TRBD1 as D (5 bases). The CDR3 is CASSLARGGVTSPLHF. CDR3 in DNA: TGTGCCAGCAGTTTAGCCCGGGGCGGGGTTACTTCACCCCTCCACTTT.